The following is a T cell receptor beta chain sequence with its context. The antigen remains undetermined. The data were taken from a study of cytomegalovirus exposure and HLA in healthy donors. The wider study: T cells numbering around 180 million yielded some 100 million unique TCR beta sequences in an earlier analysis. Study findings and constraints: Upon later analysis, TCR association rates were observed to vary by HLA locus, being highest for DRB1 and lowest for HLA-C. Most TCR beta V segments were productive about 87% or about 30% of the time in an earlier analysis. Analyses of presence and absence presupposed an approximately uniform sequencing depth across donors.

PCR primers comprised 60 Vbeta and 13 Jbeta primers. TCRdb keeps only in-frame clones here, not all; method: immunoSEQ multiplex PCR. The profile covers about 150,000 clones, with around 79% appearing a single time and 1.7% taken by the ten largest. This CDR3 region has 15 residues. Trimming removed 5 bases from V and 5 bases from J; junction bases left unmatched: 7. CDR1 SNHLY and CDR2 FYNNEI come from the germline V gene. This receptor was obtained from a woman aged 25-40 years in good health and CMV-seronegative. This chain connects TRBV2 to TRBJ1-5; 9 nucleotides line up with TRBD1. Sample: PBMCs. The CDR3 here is CASSLRTGDHQPQHF. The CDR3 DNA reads TGTGCCAGCAGTCTCCGGACAGGGGACCATCAGCCCCAGCATTTT.